This TCR beta chain was found in a study of blood T cells in healthy people across ages. A second PCR, run for roughly 6 to 11 cycles, used a sample-barcoded 5' primer plus a J-beta primer mix. TCRdb ran MiXCR on the 5' RACE reads and lists one entry per CDR3 protein. The table has hundreds of thousands of distinct CDR3 sequences, 55% to 75% seen once; the top ten hold around 22%. Sequencing used blood. The receptor was derived from a man aged 25-45 years in good health.

CDR3 in DNA: TGTGCCAGCAGCTTAAATACCGGACAGTCAGAGACCCAGTACTTC. Its protein is CASSLNTGQSETQYF. The chain joins TRBV7-2 to TRBJ2-5, with D perhaps matching TRBD1 (6 bases). Germline values: CDR1 SGHTA, CDR2 FQGNSA. The CDR3 has 15 residues. Trimming pared 2 bases from V and 4 bases from J, leaving 14 bases between.